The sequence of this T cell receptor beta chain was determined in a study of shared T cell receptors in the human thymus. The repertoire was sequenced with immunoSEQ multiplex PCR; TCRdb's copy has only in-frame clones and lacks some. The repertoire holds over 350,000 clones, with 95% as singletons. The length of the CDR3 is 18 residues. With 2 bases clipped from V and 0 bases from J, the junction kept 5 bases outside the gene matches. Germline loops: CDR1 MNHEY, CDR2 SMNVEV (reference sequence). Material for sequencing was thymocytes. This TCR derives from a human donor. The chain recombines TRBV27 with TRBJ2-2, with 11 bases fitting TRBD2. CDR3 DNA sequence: TGTGCCAGCAGTTTACCGGGGACTAGCGGACCGAACACCGGGGAGCTGTTTTTT. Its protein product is CASSLPGTSGPNTGELFF.